This note documents a single TCR beta chain sequence. Its antigen is not identified. This record comes from a study of blood T cells in healthy people across ages. With a J-beta primer mix and a sample-barcoded 5' primer, a second PCR ran 7 to 11 cycles. TCRdb analysed the 5' RACE reads with MiXCR anew, one entry per CDR3 protein. The data show about 1.8 million distinct CDR3 sequences, roughly 49% seen once. General study results and limits: Unsorted PBMCs prevented conclusive naive versus antigen-experienced comparison.

The CDR3 extends over 17 amino acids. V usage is TRBV21-1 and J usage is TRBJ2-3; TRBD2 is taken as the D call from the table, unchecked against the DNA. TRBV21-1 is a pseudogene. This receptor was identified in a woman aged 40 to 50 in good health. The sequenced material came from blood. CDR3 residues: CASSVGKAGGPPDTQYF. CDR3 sequence (DNA): TGTGCCAGCAGCGTTGGGAAAGCGGGGGGGCCTCCAGATACGCAGTATTTT.